This T cell receptor (beta chain) was profiled in a study of identical twins' blood T cells. TCR cDNA libraries were made from RNA using a previously described, modified protocol. Sample barcodes were added at both library ends during cDNA synthesis. TCRdb analysed the 5' RACE reads with MiXCR anew, one entry per CDR3 protein. The table records 350,000 to 400,000 distinct CDR3 sequences, roughly 31% of them present only once. This clonotype occurred many times. Antigen unknown. The CDR3 ends on some other residue instead of the conserved phenylalanine or tryptophan, so this is likely a read error. Overall study findings and caveats: Abundant TCRbeta CDR3s overlapped more between twins than with unrelated donors.

Germline-derived CDR1 and CDR2 are SQVTM and ANQGSEA. This CDR3 region has 13 residues. V was pared by 5 bases and J by 4 bases, with 14 bases between. Source material: PBMCs. The chain has TRBV29-1 and TRBJ1-1; possible D gene TRBD1, 5 bases. This clonotype was sampled from a woman aged 18 to 50 in good health. CDR3 sequence reads: CSVPRGGGTEAFL. CDR3 bases: TGCAGCGTTCCACGCGGGGGAGGCACTGAAGCTTTCCTT.